Reported below is one T cell receptor beta chain. The antigen remains undetermined. This specimen belongs to a study of T cells in Graves' hyperthyroidism and ophthalmopathy. Findings and caveats of the study: Most clonotypes expanded in thyroid above 0.001 were likewise present in blood. Ophthalmopathy stood apart from stable hyperthyroidism in a 13 V-J model.

Duration under 3 months, a NOSPECS grade of at least 4, and a Clinical Activity Score of at least 3 characterized the ophthalmopathy patients. Diagnostic decisions used clinical symptoms, serum thyroxine and TRAb, thyroid ultrasound and orbital computed tomography. Germline V gene lookup returns CDR1 DFQATT and CDR2 SNEGSKA (reference sequence). The V and J ends lost 0 bases and 6 bases, in that order; junction bases with no gene match: 11. CDR3 length: 16 residues. Amplification of TCR beta CDR3 regions was performed using RNA transcripts as template. Researchers ran a first-round RT-PCR on the TCR CDR3 using the HTBI primer set. TCRdb used MiXCR to reprocess the multiplex PCR reads, holding one entry per CDR3 protein. The sample includes approximately 380,000 distinct CDR3 sequences, approximately 17% of them seen just once.

Sequencing input: blood. The TCR comes from a man aged 18 to 29 with Graves' ophthalmopathy. The rearrangement joins TRBV20-1 to TRBJ2-7; 10 bases agree with TRBD2. In nucleotides, the CDR3 is TGCAGTGCTAGAGATGGGTTAGCGGGGGGCGCCGGCGAGCAGTACTTC. Its translation is CSARDGLAGGAGEQYF.